This TCR beta chain came from a study of blood T cell repertoires in COVID-19. Study-level information: PBMCs, B-cell-depleted T cells, or T cells provided the cDNA or gDNA that made up the material.

Repertoires were generated with immunoSEQ multiplex PCR, while TCRdb's copy carries only in-frame clones and drops some. The sample has fewer than 350,000 clones, more than 85% seen once; the top ten hold about 4.2%. V shed 1 base and J shed 6 bases, with 13 bases lying between them. In germline, CDR1 is MGHRA, CDR2 YSYEKL. The CDR3 sequence is 14 residues long. Input material: peripheral blood. The TCR sequence derives from a middle-aged man with acute or convalescent COVID-19. The chain couples TRBV4-1 to TRBJ2-7; D is unresolved. The CDR3 bases are TGCGCCAGCAGCCAAGGTACCAGAACGGGCGAGCAGTACTTC. It encodes CASSQGTRTGEQYF.